This entry is about one T cell receptor (beta chain). Its specificity is not known. The data are from a study of T cell repertoires in cytomegalovirus infection. J lost 8 bases, V lost 7 bases, and 7 bases had no gene match. Looked up from germline, CDR1 is SQVTM and CDR2 is ANQGSEA. The CDR3 is 12 residues long. Findings and caveats of the study: Carriage of CMV together with the relevant HLA was identifiable through cumulative public TCR beta family frequency. There were HLA-C-restricted CMV-specific TCR beta clonotypes dominating the ex vivo response.

TCRdb re-analysed the reads in MiXCR, keeping a single row per CDR3 protein. Of 150,000 to 200,000 distinct CDR3 sequences detected, 17% appear once; the ten largest clones hold under 30%. The sample consisted of CD8+ T cells from PBMCs. The TCR comes from a human donor in good health (CMV status not recorded). Some clones in this sample may be carry-over from other donors' samples. The chain carries TRBV29-1 and TRBJ1-2; 10 bases map to TRBD1. As DNA, the CDR3 is TGCAGCGCGGTGACAGGGGGCGCGGGCTACACCTTC. As protein: CSAVTGGAGYTF.